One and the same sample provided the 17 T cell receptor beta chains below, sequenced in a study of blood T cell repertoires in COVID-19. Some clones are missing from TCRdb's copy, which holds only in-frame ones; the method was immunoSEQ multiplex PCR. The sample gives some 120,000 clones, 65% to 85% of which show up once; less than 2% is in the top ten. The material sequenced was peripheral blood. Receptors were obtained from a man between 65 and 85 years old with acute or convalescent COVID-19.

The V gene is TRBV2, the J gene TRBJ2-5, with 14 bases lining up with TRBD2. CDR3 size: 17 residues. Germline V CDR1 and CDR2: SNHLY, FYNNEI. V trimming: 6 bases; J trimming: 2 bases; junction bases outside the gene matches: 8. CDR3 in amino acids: CASSRTSGGYKQETQYF. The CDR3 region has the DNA TGTGCCAGCAGCAGGACTAGCGGGGGGTATAAGCAAGAGACCCAGTACTTC.

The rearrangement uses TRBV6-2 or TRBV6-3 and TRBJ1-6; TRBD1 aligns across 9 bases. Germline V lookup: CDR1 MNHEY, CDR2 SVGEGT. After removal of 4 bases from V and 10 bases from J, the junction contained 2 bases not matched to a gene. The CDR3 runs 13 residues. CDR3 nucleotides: TGTGCCAGCAGTTTCGGGACAGGGTCACCCCTCCACTTT. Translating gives CASSFGTGSPLHF.

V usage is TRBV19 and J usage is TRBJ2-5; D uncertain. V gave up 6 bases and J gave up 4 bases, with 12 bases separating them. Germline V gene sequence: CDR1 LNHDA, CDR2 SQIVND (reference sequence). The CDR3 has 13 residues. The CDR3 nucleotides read TGTGCCAGTAGCCCCCCGGAGACAGAGACCCAGTACTTC. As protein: CASSPPETETQYF.

The DNA for the CDR3 is TGTGCCAGCAGCTTGCGGGAGAGCGATGGCTACACCTTC. Amino acids: CASSLRESDGYTF. This rearrangement joins TRBV5-4 to TRBJ1-2; D remains ambiguous. Trimming removed 1 base from V and 6 bases from J, with 10 bases in between. This CDR3 spans 13 amino acids. Germline CDR1 SGHNT, CDR2 YYREEE (reference sequence).

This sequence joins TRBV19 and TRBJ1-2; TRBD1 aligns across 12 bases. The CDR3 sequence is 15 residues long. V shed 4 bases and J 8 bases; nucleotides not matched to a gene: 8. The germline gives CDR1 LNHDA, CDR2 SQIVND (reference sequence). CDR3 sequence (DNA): TGTGCCAGTAGTACCGGGACAGGGGGCGCGAGGGGCTACACCTTC. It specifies CASSTGTGGARGYTF.

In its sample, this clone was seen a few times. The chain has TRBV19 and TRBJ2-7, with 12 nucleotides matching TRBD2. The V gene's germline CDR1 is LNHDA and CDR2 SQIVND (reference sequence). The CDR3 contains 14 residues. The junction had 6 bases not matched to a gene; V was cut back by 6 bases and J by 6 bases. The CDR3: CASSSSGGAPEQYF. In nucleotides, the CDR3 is TGTGCCAGTAGCTCTAGCGGGGGGGCCCCCGAGCAGTACTTC.

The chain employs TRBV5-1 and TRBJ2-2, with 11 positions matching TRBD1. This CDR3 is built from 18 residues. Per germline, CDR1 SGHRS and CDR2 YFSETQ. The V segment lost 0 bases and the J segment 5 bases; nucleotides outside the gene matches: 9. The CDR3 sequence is CASSLGPGQGVGTGELFF. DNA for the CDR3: TGCGCCAGCAGCTTGGGTCCGGGACAGGGGGTCGGGACCGGGGAGCTGTTTTTT.

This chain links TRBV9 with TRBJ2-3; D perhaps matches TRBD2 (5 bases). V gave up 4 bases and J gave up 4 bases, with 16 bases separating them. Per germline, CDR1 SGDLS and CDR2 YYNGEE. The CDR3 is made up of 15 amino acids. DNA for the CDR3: TGTGCCAGCAGCTCCGGGGATTTTGGCGCAGATACGCAGTATTTT. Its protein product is CASSSGDFGADTQYF. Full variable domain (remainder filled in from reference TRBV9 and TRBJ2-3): DSGVTQTPKHLITATGQRVTLRCSPRSGDLSVYWYQQSLDQGLQFLIQYYNGEERAKGNILERFSAQQFPDLHSELNLSSLELGDSALYFCASSSGDFGADTQYFGPGTRLTVL.

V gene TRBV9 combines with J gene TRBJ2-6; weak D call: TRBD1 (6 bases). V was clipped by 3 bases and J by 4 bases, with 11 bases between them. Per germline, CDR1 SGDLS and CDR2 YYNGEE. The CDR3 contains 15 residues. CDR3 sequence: CASSESGVGANVLTF. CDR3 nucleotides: TGTGCCAGCAGCGAATCAGGGGTGGGGGCCAACGTCCTGACTTTC.

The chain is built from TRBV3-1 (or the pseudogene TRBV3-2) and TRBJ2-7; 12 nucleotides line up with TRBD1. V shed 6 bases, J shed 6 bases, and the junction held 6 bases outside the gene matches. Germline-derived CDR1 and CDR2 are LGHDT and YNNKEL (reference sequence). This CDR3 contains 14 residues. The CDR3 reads CASRFGTGGAEQYF. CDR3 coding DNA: TGTGCCAGCAGATTCGGGACAGGGGGCGCCGAGCAGTACTTC.

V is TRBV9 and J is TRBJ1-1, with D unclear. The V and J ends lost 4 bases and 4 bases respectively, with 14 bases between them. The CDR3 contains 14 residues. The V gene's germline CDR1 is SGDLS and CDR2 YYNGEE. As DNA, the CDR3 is TGTGCCAGCAGCTACCTTGGTAGCGGCACTGAAGCTTTCTTT. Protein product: CASSYLGSGTEAFF.

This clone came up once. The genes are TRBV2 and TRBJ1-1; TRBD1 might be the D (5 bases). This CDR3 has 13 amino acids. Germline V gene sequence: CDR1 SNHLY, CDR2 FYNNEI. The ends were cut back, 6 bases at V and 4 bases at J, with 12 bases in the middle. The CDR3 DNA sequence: TGTGCCAGCAGAGTGAGGGGAGGCACTGAAGCTTTCTTT. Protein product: CASRVRGGTEAFF.

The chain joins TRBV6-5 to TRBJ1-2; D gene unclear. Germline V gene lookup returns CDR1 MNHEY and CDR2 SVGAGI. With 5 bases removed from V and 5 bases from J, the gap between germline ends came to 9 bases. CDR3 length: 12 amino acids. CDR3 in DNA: TGTGCCAGCAGTAGAGGAGGGTATGGCTACACCTTC. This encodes CASSRGGYGYTF.

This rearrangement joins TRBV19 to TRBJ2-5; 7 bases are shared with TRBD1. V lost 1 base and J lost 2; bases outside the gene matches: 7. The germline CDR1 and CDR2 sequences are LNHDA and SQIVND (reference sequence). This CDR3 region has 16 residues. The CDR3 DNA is TGTGCCAGTAGTATAGCCCGAACCAGGGGGCAAGAGACCCAGTACTTC. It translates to CASSIARTRGQETQYF.

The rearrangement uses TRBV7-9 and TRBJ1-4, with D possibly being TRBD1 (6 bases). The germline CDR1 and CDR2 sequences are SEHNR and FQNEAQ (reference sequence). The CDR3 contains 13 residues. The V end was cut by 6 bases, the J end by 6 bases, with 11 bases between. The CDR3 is CASSPDSHEKLFF. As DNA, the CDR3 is TGTGCCAGCAGTCCGGACAGTCATGAAAAACTGTTTTTT.

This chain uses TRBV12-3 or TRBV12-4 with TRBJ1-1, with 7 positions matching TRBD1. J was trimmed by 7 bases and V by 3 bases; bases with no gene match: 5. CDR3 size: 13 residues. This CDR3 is CASSFEGAGEAFF. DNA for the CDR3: TGTGCCAGCAGTTTCGAGGGGGCGGGTGAAGCTTTCTTT.

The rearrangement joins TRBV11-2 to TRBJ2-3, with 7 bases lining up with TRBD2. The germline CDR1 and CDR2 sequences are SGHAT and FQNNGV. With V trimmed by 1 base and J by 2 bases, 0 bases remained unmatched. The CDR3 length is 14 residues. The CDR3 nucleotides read TGTGCCAGCAGCTTAGGGGACTACACAGATACGCAGTATTTT. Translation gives CASSLGDYTDTQYF.